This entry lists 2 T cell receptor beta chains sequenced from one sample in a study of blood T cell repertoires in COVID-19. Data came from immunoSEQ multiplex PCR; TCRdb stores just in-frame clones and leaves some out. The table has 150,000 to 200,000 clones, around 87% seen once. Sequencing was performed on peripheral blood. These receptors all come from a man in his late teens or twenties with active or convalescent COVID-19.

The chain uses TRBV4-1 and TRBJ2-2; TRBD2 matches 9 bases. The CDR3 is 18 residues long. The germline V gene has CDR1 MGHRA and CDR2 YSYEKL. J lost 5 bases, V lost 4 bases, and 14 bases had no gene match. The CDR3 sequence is CASSPRLAGAPGTGELFF. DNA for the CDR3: TGCGCCAGCAGCCCCCGGTTAGCGGGGGCCCCGGGGACCGGGGAGCTGTTTTTT.

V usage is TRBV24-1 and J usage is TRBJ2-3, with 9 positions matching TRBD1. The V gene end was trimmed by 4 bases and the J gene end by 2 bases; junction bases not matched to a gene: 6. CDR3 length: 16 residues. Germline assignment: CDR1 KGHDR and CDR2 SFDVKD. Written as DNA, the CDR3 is TGTGCCACCAGTGAAAGACAGGGGGTTTTCACAGATACGCAGTATTTT. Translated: CATSERQGVFTDTQYF.